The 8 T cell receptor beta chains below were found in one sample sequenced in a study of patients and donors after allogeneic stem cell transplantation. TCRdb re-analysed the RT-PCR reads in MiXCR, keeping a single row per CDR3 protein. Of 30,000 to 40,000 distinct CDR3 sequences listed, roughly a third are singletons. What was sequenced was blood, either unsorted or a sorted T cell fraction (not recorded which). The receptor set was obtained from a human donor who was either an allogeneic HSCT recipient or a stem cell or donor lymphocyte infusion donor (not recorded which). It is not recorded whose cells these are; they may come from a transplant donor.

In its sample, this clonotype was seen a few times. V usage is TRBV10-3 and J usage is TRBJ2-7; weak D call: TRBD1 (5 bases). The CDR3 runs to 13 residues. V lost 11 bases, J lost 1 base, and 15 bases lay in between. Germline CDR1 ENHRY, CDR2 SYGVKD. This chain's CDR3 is CAALRQRSYEQYV. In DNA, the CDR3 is TGTGCCGCCCTGAGACAGAGGTCCTACGAGCAGTACGTC.

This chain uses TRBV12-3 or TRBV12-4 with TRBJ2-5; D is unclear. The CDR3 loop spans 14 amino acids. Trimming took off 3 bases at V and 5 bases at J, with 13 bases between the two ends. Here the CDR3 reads CASSFFIAVETQYF. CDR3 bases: TGTGCCAGCAGTTTCTTTATTGCGGTTGAGACCCAGTACTTC.

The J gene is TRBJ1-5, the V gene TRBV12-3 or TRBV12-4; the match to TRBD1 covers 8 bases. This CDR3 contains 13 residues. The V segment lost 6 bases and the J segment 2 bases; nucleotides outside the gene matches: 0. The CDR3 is CASRQGGNQPQHF. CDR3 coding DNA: TGTGCCAGCAGACAGGGGGGCAATCAGCCCCAGCATTTT.

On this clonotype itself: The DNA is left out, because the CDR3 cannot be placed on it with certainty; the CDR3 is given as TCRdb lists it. CDR3: CASSQPKGSEPGSCFF. This chain uses TRBV4-3 with TRBJ2-2. Germline V gene data show CDR1 as LGHNA and CDR2 as YSLEER. From its first to its last residue, the CDR3 has 16 amino acids.

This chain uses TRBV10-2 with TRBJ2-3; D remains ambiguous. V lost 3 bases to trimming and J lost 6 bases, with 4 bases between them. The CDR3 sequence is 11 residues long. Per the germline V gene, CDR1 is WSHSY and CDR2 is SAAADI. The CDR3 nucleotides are TGCGCCAGCAGTGATCTCGATACGCAGTATTTT. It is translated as CASSDLDTQYF.

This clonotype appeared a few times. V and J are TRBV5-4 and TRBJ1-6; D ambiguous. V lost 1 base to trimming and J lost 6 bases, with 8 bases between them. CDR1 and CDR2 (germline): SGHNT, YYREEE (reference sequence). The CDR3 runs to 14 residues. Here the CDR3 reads CASSLPEGNSPLHF. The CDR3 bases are TGTGCCAGCAGCTTGCCGGAGGGTAATTCACCCCTCCACTTT.

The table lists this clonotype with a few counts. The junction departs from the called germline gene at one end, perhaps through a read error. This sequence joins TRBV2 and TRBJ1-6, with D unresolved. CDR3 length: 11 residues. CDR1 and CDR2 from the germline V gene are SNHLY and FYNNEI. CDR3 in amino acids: CASSVEGSGIF. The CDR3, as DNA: TGTGCCAGCAGTGTGGAGGGCAGTGGGATCTTT.

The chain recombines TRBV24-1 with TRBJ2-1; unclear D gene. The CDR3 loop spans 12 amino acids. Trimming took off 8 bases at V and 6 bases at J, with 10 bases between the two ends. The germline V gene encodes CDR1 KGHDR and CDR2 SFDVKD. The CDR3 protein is CATTDPSNEQFF. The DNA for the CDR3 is TGTGCCACCACGGACCCGTCCAATGAGCAGTTCTTC.